Presented here are 21 T cell receptor beta chains from one specimen sequenced in a study of T cell repertoires in cytomegalovirus infection. Using its own MiXCR run on the reads, TCRdb lists one record per CDR3 protein. The data show hundreds of thousands of distinct CDR3 sequences, with 20% to 25% seen just once and approximately 8.2% held by the top ten. Sequenced material: CD8+ T cells from PBMCs. The receptors come from a human donor in good health (CMV status not recorded). Some clones in this sample may be carry-over from other donors' samples.

V is TRBV12-3 or TRBV12-4 and J is TRBJ2-1; weak D call: TRBD2 (6 bases). The V end lost 2 bases, the J end lost 12 bases, and 11 bases lay between the germline ends. CDR3 length: 12 amino acids. Here the CDR3 DNA reads TGTGCCAGCAGTTTATACGGGGGTTGGCAGTTCTTC. As protein: CASSLYGGWQFF.

This clonotype showed up just a few times. The chain combines TRBV6-6 with TRBJ2-1, with TRBD1 identical over 9 bases. CDR3 length: 20 amino acids. Germline V gene lookup returns CDR1 MNHNY and CDR2 SVGAGI (reference sequence). V trimming: 3 bases; J trimming: 0 bases; junction bases outside the gene matches: 15. The CDR3 DNA reads TGTGCCAGCAGTTATCCTGGGGACAGGGCAAAATCTAGCTCCTACAATGAGCAGTTCTTC. This gives the protein CASSYPGDRAKSSSYNEQFF.

This clonotype appeared a few times. The rearrangement links TRBV4-3 to TRBJ1-6; D remains unclear. The CDR3 loop spans 17 amino acids. Germline V gives CDR1 LGHNA, CDR2 YSLEER. Trimming took 4 bases from V and 0 from J, leaving 13 bases between them. CDR3 bases: TGCGCCAGCAGCCCCAGTAGAGGAGCCTCCTATAATTCACCCCTCCACTTT. Its protein is CASSPSRGASYNSPLHF.

This clonotype is a singleton in its sample. The V and J genes are TRBV19 and TRBJ1-5, with TRBD1 identical over 10 bases. Germline V gene data show CDR1 as LNHDA and CDR2 as SQIVND (reference sequence). V dropped 3 bases and J dropped 3; count of bases not matched to a gene: 5. This CDR3 comprises 16 residues. The CDR3 coding sequence is TGTGCCAGTAGTATCCCGGACAGGGGGGCCAATCAGCCCCAGCATTTT. Residues: CASSIPDRGANQPQHF.

This clonotype was seen only a few times. This chain connects TRBV20-1 to TRBJ2-1; no reliable D call. Per the germline V gene, CDR1 is DFQATT and CDR2 is SNEGSKA (reference sequence). The CDR3 runs 13 residues. With 0 bases removed from V and 3 bases from J, the gap between germline ends came to 6 bases. The CDR3 loop is CSAREGDYNEQFF. The CDR3 nucleotides are TGCAGTGCTAGAGAAGGAGACTACAATGAGCAGTTCTTC.

This clonotype was observed a handful of times. CDR3 sequence: CASSELQGTLGNYGYTF. CDR3 coding DNA: TGTGCCAGCAGCGAACTACAGGGGACTTTGGGCAACTATGGCTACACCTTC. The V and J genes are TRBV28 and TRBJ1-2; TRBD1 aligns across 7 bases. V lost 6 bases, J lost 2 bases, and 15 bases stayed unmatched. The CDR3 is made up of 17 amino acids. In germline, CDR1 is MDHEN, CDR2 SYDVKM.

The rearrangement links TRBV10-1 to TRBJ2-7, with 10 positions matching TRBD1. V lost 6 bases to trimming and J lost 3 bases; unmatched junction nucleotides: 5. This CDR3 is built from 14 residues. The germline V gene has CDR1 WNHNN and CDR2 SYGVQD (reference sequence). The chain's CDR3 is CASSGTGANYEQYF. DNA of the CDR3: TGCGCCAGCAGCGGGACAGGGGCCAACTACGAGCAGTACTTC.

The rearrangement links TRBV7-3 to TRBJ2-1; TRBD2 agrees at 11 bases. J gave up 8 bases and V 3 bases, and 6 bases lay outside the gene matches. The CDR3 extends over 15 amino acids. Germline assignment: CDR1 SGHTA and CDR2 FQGTGA. CDR3 bases: TGTGCCAGCAGCTTGCTAGCGGGGGGCTGGGATGAGCAGTTCTTC. This translates into CASSLLAGGWDEQFF.

This clonotype was detected many times. The genes are TRBV4-1 and TRBJ2-2, with a possible D match to TRBD1 (5 bases). This CDR3 spans 17 amino acids. Germline V gene sequence: CDR1 MGHRA, CDR2 YSYEKL. Between the trimmed V and J ends, which lost 3 bases and 0 bases, there was a span of 14 bases. This CDR3 is CASSHSTTGPNTGELFF. The CDR3 DNA is TGCGCCAGCAGCCATTCGACCACAGGTCCGAACACCGGGGAGCTGTTTTTT.

This chain uses TRBV2 with TRBJ2-3; D tentatively fits TRBD1 or TRBD2 (5 bases each). The germline V gene encodes CDR1 SNHLY and CDR2 FYNNEI. The V gene lost 1 base and the J gene lost 2 bases, with 13 bases spanning the gap. This CDR3 region has 16 residues. The CDR3 loop reads CASSEVPGTPTDTQYF. CDR3 coding DNA: TGTGCCAGCAGTGAAGTACCCGGGACCCCCACAGATACGCAGTATTTT. Based on the CDR3 plus reference TRBV2 and TRBJ2-3, the full variable domain is EPEVTQTPSHQVTQMGQEVILRCVPISNHLYFYWYRQILGQKVEFLVSFYNNEISEKSEIFDDQFSVERPDGSNFTLKIRSTKLEDSAMYFCASSEVPGTPTDTQYFGPGTRLTVL.

This clonotype has just a few counts. The CDR3 is CASSFRRVGEQYV. CDR3 sequence (DNA): TGTGCCAGCAGCTTTCGCCGCGTAGGTGAGCAGTACGTC. J is TRBJ2-7 and V is TRBV13; the D is unclear. The V end lost 3 bases, the J end lost 7 bases, and 13 bases lay between the germline ends. Germline V lookup: CDR1 PRHDT, CDR2 FYEKMQ (reference sequence). There are 13 residues in the CDR3.

The chain couples TRBV7-9 to TRBJ2-2; TRBD1 might be the D (5 bases). This CDR3 is 15 amino acids long. Trimming took off 3 bases at V and 4 bases at J, with 12 bases between the two ends. Germline assignment: CDR1 SEHNR and CDR2 FQNEAQ (reference sequence). The CDR3 reads CASSFSRDFTGELFF. The CDR3 DNA reads TGTGCCAGCAGCTTTAGCAGGGATTTCACCGGGGAGCTGTTTTTT.

The genes are TRBV29-1 and TRBJ2-2, with D tentatively TRBD1 (6 bases). The germline gives CDR1 SQVTM, CDR2 ANQGSEA. This CDR3 spans 13 amino acids. Trimming took off 4 bases at V and 5 bases at J, with 11 bases between the two ends. CDR3 in amino acids: CSVVTGRTGELFF. The CDR3 DNA follows: TGCAGCGTTGTCACAGGGCGTACCGGGGAGCTGTTTTTT.

This clonotype was observed at least ten times. J is TRBJ2-7 and V is TRBV28, with TRBD1 matching 9 bases. The germline V gene encodes CDR1 MDHEN and CDR2 SYDVKM. This CDR3 has 13 residues. In DNA, the CDR3 is TGTGCCAGCAGCTTATACAGGGGGCGAGAGCAGTACGTC. This codes for CASSLYRGREQYV.

This clonotype was observed a handful of times. The gene calls are TRBV28 and TRBJ2-7; D is possibly TRBD1 or TRBD2 (6 bases each). This CDR3 is 14 amino acids long. Trimming took 3 bases from V and 3 from J, leaving 12 bases between them. From germline, CDR1 is MDHEN and CDR2 SYDVKM. This chain's CDR3 is CASSLRGAVYEQYV. CDR3 bases: TGTGCCAGCAGTTTGAGGGGGGCGGTCTACGAGCAGTACGTC.

This clonotype has only a few counts. This chain joins TRBV15 and TRBJ1-2; 11 bases line up with TRBD1. Germline CDR1 is LNHNV and CDR2 is YYDKDF (reference sequence). Losses at the gene ends were 2 bases for V and 4 bases for J; bases not matched to a gene: 9. The CDR3 length is 17 residues. CDR3 DNA: TGTGCCACCAGCAGACCCAAGCGGACAGGGGGCCCCTATGGCTACACCTTC. Protein sequence: CATSRPKRTGGPYGYTF. The complete variable domain, with remaining parts taken from reference TRBV15 and TRBJ1-2, reads DAMVIQNPRYQVTQFGKPVTLSCSQTLNHNVMYWYQQKSSQAPKLLFHYYDKDFNNEADTPDNFQSRRPNTSFCFLDIRSPGLGDTAMYLCATSRPKRTGGPYGYTFGSGTRLTVV.

At least ten counts were recorded for this clonotype. The rearrangement joins TRBV7-8 to TRBJ2-1; 8 positions agree with TRBD2. This CDR3 has 16 residues. J was trimmed by 9 bases and V by 5 bases; bases with no gene match: 15. Germline CDR1 SGHVS, CDR2 FQNEAQ. CDR3: CASSNPLTGGSIEQFF. The CDR3, as DNA: TGTGCCAGCAGCAACCCCCTGACGGGGGGGTCTATTGAGCAGTTCTTC.

This clonotype was seen repeatedly, ten times or more. The chain recombines TRBV6-8 with TRBJ1-3; D is possibly TRBD1 (5 bases). V was trimmed by 2 bases and J by 3 bases, leaving 8 bases between them. CDR1 is MNHGY, CDR2 SAAAGT, per germline. This CDR3 region has 14 residues. Here the CDR3 reads CASSYGGNGNTIYF. CDR3 DNA sequence: TGTGCCAGCAGTTACGGGGGGAATGGAAACACCATATATTTT.

This clonotype was observed a few times. The chain uses TRBV19 and TRBJ2-7, with unresolved D. V was clipped by 3 bases and J by 5 bases, with 11 bases between them. Germline CDR1 and CDR2: LNHDA and SQIVND (reference sequence). CDR3 length: 13 amino acids. The CDR3 region is CASSIRRGHEQYF. CDR3 coding DNA: TGTGCCAGTAGTATCCGGCGAGGCCACGAGCAGTACTTC.

This clonotype was found many times. V and J are TRBV28 and TRBJ1-5; D uncertain. The CDR3 consists of 12 residues. V was trimmed by 7 bases and J by 7 bases, leaving 11 bases between them. The germline V gene has CDR1 MDHEN and CDR2 SYDVKM. CDR3 bases: TGTGCCAGCACCGGAGGCAGCCAGCCCCAGCATTTT. Amino acids: CASTGGSQPQHF.

The rearrangement links TRBV7-9 to TRBJ2-3; D is unclear. Germline V gives CDR1 SEHNR, CDR2 FQNEAQ (reference sequence). The CDR3 extends over 13 amino acids. V was pared by 5 bases and J by 2 bases, with 8 bases between. The CDR3 region has the DNA TGTGCCAGCAGCGCTGGGCCCACAGATACGCAGTATTTT. Translation: CASSAGPTDTQYF.